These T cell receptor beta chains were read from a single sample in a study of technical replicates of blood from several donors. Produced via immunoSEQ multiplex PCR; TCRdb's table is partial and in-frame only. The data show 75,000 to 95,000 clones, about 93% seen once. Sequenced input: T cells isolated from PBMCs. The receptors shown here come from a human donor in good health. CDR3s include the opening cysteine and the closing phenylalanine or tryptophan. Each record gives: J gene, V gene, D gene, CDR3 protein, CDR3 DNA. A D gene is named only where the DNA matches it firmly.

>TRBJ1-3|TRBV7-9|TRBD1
CASSLEQGPGNTIYF
TGTGCCAGCAGCTTAGAACAGGGGCCTGGAAACACCATATATTTT
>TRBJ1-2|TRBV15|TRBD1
CATSASFTGGGLRYTF
TGTGCCACCAGCGCGTCTTTTACAGGGGGCGGTCTTCGCTACACCTTC
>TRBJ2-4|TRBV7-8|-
CASSTNRDLDIQYF
TGTGCCAGCAGCACGAACAGGGATTTGGACATTCAGTACTTC
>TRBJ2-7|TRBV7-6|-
CASTLGGRYSYEQYF
TGTGCCAGCACCCTAGGGGGTAGATACTCCTACGAGCAGTACTTC
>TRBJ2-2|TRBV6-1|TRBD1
CASSGQGAMNTGELFF
TGTGCCAGCAGTGGACAGGGGGCAATGAACACCGGGGAGCTGTTTTTT
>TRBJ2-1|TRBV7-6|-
CASSLAGELFGNEQFF
TGTGCCAGCAGCTTAGCGGGAGAGTTGTTTGGCAATGAGCAGTTCTTC
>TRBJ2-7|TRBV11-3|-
CASSFPDSYEQYF
TGTGCCAGCAGCTTTCCCGACAGCTACGAGCAGTACTTC
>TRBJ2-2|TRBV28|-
CANWPSGTRILRTGELFF
TGTGCCAACTGGCCCTCCGGGACACGGATCCTCAGGACCGGGGAGCTGTTTTTT
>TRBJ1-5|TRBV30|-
CAWSPGQFYSNQPQHF
TGTGCCTGGAGCCCCGGACAATTTTATAGCAATCAGCCCCAGCATTTT
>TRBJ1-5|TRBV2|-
CASQGLTGDQPQHF
TGTGCCAGCCAGGGTCTCACGGGTGATCAGCCCCAGCATTTT
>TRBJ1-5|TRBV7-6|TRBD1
CASSLRTGGYSNQPQHF
TGTGCCAGCAGCTTGAGAACAGGGGGCTACAGCAATCAGCCCCAGCATTTT
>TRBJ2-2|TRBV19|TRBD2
CASSPRLAGGTGELFF
TGTGCCAGTAGTCCCCGTTTAGCGGGAGGCACCGGGGAGCTGTTTTTT
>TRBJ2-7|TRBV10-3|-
CAIRGATSSEQYF
TGTGCCATCAGGGGAGCCACATCCTCCGAGCAGTACTTC